This T cell receptor beta chain was sequenced in a study of blood T cell repertoires in COVID-19. The germline V gene encodes CDR1 SGHRS and CDR2 YFSETQ. The ends lost 0 bases at V and 10 bases at J; junction bases unmatched: 9. The CDR3 loop spans 14 amino acids. Per the original data handling: Amplifying reference gene primers gave estimates of nucleated cell counts. Assay used: immunoSEQ multiplex PCR; TCRdb lists only in-frame clones, some missing. V and J calls and clone size come straight from that table; D and trimming were deduced from the DNA. The sample yields about 150,000 clones, roughly 89% seen once.

The chain carries TRBV5-1 and TRBJ1-1, with TRBD1 matching 7 bases. Sequenced material: peripheral blood. This sequence was found in a man in his fifties or sixties with acute or convalescent COVID-19. The CDR3 is CASSLAIRGRGAFF. DNA for the CDR3: TGCGCCAGCAGCTTGGCCATTAGGGGGCGCGGAGCTTTCTTT.